The subject of this entry is one TCR beta chain. Trimming removed 7 bases from V and 6 bases from J, with 16 bases in between. Germline CDR1 SNHLY, CDR2 FYNNEI. The CDR3 length is 14 residues. The record originates from a study of blood T cell repertoires in COVID-19. About the research overall: Collection of acute and convalescent COVID-19 samples took place in the United States, Italy and Spain. The analysed material was cDNA or gDNA that came from T cells, B-cell-depleted T cells, or PBMCs.

In the study's own analysis: It was from reference gene primer amplification that nucleated cell counts were estimated. Measured with immunoSEQ multiplex PCR; TCRdb has only the in-frame clones, and not every one. D and trimming come from the DNA, and the V and J calls and clone size come from that table. The sample has fewer than 150,000 clones, almost 85% seen once; the top ten hold around an eighth. The sequenced sample consisted of peripheral blood. The source of this sequence is a woman younger than 45 who had recovered from COVID-19. V gene TRBV2 combines with J gene TRBJ2-1, with D maybe TRBD2 (6 bases). In DNA, the CDR3 is TGTGCCAGCACCCAGACTAGTCGGGGCAATGAGCAGTTCTTC. Residues: CASTQTSRGNEQFF.